Each of the 15 T cell receptor beta chains below was sequenced from the same sample in a study of beta chain features in type 1 diabetes. Whole-study results and caveats: Shorter TCRB CDR3s, moderately but significantly so, were found in Type 1 diabetes patients in all four CD4+ subsets.

Antigen specificity for these receptors is unknown. Of the isolated RNA, all was reverse transcribed, and so the sequenced material was expressed TCRB transcripts. The data were produced by immunoSEQ multiplex PCR, yet TCRdb's version contains in-frame clones alone and is incomplete. The data show about 370,000 clones, roughly a tenth seen once. The sample comprised central memory CD4+ T cells from blood. These receptors came from a man aged 25-45 years with type 1 diabetes.

The chain recombines TRBV11-3 with TRBJ2-7; 8 bases agree with TRBD2. The CDR3 runs to 15 residues. Losses at the gene ends were 4 bases for V and 0 bases for J; bases not matched to a gene: 5. The germline V gene has CDR1 SGHNT and CDR2 YENEEA. The DNA for the CDR3 is TGTGCCAGCAGCTCCACTAGCGGAGTCTCCTACGAGCAGTACTTC. It encodes CASSSTSGVSYEQYF.

The chain carries TRBV7-9 and TRBJ1-4; D may be TRBD1 (6 bases). CDR1 SEHNR and CDR2 FQNEAQ come from the germline V gene (reference sequence). The germline V and J ends were trimmed by 5 bases and 5 bases, with 12 bases remaining between them. This CDR3 is 14 amino acids long. In DNA, the CDR3 is TGTGCCAGCAGCCCGAACACAGGGAATGAAAAACTGTTTTTT. It translates to CASSPNTGNEKLFF.

This clone has only a few counts. The chain has TRBV9 and TRBJ1-2; D gene ambiguous. V was shortened by 2 bases and J by 3 bases, with 17 bases between the two germline ends. Germline V gene lookup returns CDR1 SGDLS and CDR2 YYNGEE. The CDR3 spans 16 residues. CDR3: CASSVRGGIGDYGYTF. Written as DNA, the CDR3 is TGTGCCAGCAGCGTTCGTGGCGGGATCGGAGACTATGGCTACACCTTC.

This clone was seen a handful of times. The genes are TRBV5-4 and TRBJ2-2; D is unresolved. V lost 0 bases, J lost 7 bases, and 13 bases lay in between. Germline assignment: CDR1 SGHNT and CDR2 YYREEE (reference sequence). This CDR3 has 15 amino acids. CDR3 amino acids: CASSLAQNGGGELFF. The CDR3 DNA reads as TGTGCCAGCAGCTTGGCACAGAACGGTGGCGGGGAGCTGTTTTTT.

V usage is TRBV11-2 and J usage is TRBJ2-2; D might be TRBD2 (6 bases). The CDR3 covers 16 residues. Germline V gene sequence: CDR1 SGHAT, CDR2 FQNNGV. V was clipped by 1 base and J by 5 bases, with 14 bases between them. CDR3 DNA: TGTGCCAGCAGCTTAGTTGGAGGGGAGGCAACCGGGGAGCTGTTTTTT. Translated: CASSLVGGEATGELFF. Full variable domain (missing parts from reference TRBV11-2 and TRBJ2-2): EAGVAQSPRYKIIEKRQSVAFWCNPISGHATLYWYQQILGQGPKLLIQFQNNGVVDDSQLPKDRFSAERLKGVDSTLKIQPAKLEDSAVYLCASSLVGGEATGELFFGEGSRLTVL.

The J gene is TRBJ1-2, the V gene TRBV7-9; D call uncertain. The CDR3 runs 15 residues. Looked up from germline, CDR1 is SEHNR and CDR2 is FQNEAQ (reference sequence). The V end was cut by 0 bases, the J end by 4 bases, with 12 bases between. In DNA form, the CDR3 reads TGTGCCAGCAGCTTAGCGGGTCTGAGCGGCTATGGCTACACCTTC. Residues: CASSLAGLSGYGYTF.

The sample holds a few counts of this clone. This CDR3 is CSVLGQGGWGYTF. Here the CDR3 DNA reads TGCAGCGTTCTCGGACAGGGGGGTTGGGGCTACACCTTC. This chain links TRBV29-1 with TRBJ1-2; 10 bases agree with TRBD1. Germline-derived CDR1 and CDR2 are SQVTM and ANQGSEA. This CDR3 spans 13 amino acids. V shed 5 bases and J 8 bases; nucleotides not matched to a gene: 8.

The chain links TRBV7-9 to TRBJ2-7; D remains ambiguous. V was cut by 6 bases and J by 0 bases, with 15 bases left in between. Germline assignment: CDR1 SEHNR and CDR2 FQNEAQ (reference sequence). The CDR3 has 15 residues. In DNA, the CDR3 is TGTGCCAGCAGGGGTTCGAAGACCGCCTCCTACGAGCAGTACTTC. Translation: CASRGSKTASYEQYF.

The chain's CDR3 is CASSPWGNQPQHF. The CDR3 DNA follows: TGTGCCAGCTCTCCCTGGGGGAATCAGCCCCAGCATTTT. The rearrangement uses TRBV6-1 and TRBJ1-5; maybe TRBD1 (5 bases). The V and J ends lost 8 bases and 4 bases respectively, with 12 bases between them. Per the germline V gene, CDR1 is MNHNS and CDR2 is SASEGT. The length of the CDR3 is 13 residues.

In its sample, this clone was seen many times. DNA of the CDR3: TGTGCCAGCTCACCCGGGAAGACTCACCCGCTAGATGAGCAGTTCTTC. This encodes CASSPGKTHPLDEQFF. The V call is TRBV18, the J call TRBJ2-1; weak D call: TRBD2 (5 bases). The CDR3 has 16 residues. The V gene's germline CDR1 is KGHSH and CDR2 LQKENI. V was pared by 3 bases and J by 8 bases, with 20 bases between.

This clone was seen only a few times. The chain joins TRBV28 to TRBJ2-7; D call uncertain. The CDR3 is made up of 14 amino acids. Germline V CDR1 and CDR2: MDHEN, SYDVKM. Deletions cut 4 bases from V and 6 bases from J, with 16 bases between. DNA for the CDR3: TGTGCCAGCAGTTCCCGGTTCCAACGTTTCGAGCAGTACTTC. This encodes CASSSRFQRFEQYF. The full variable domain, in which reference TRBV28 and TRBJ2-7 provide the parts outside the CDR3, is DVKVTQSSRYLVKRTGEKVFLECVQDMDHENMFWYRQDPGLGLRLIYFSYDVKMKEKGDIPEGYSVSREKKERFSLILESASTNQTSMYLCASSSRFQRFEQYFGPGTRLTVT.

The chain couples TRBV7-9 to TRBJ1-2; D remains unclear. This CDR3 is 14 amino acids long. V was clipped by 1 base and J by 2 bases, with 8 bases between them. Germline V CDR1 and CDR2: SEHNR, FQNEAQ (reference sequence). CDR3 in amino acids: CASSLGFDNYGYTF. The CDR3 DNA is TGTGCCAGCAGCTTAGGATTCGACAACTATGGCTACACCTTC.

This clone was counted a few times. This rearrangement joins TRBV7-9 to TRBJ2-5; 10 nucleotides match TRBD2. Trimming at V came to 4 bases and at J to 5 bases, leaving 4 bases not matched to a gene. The CDR3 covers 14 residues. Germline CDR1 and CDR2: SEHNR and FQNEAQ (reference sequence). The CDR3 here is CASSYRAGGETQYF. The CDR3 DNA sequence: TGTGCCAGCAGCTACCGAGCGGGAGGGGAGACCCAGTACTTC.

The V gene is TRBV6-1, the J gene TRBJ2-7, with 7 positions matching TRBD1. CDR1 MNHNS and CDR2 SASEGT come from the germline V gene. Losses at the gene ends were 3 bases for V and 2 bases for J; bases not matched to a gene: 13. This CDR3 has 17 residues. The CDR3 loop is CASSEEITGAVTYEQYF. As DNA, the CDR3 is TGTGCCAGCAGTGAGGAGATAACAGGGGCCGTTACCTACGAGCAGTACTTC.

A few counts support this clone. The rearrangement links TRBV5-4 to TRBJ2-3; 8 bases are shared with TRBD2. CDR1 SGHNT and CDR2 YYREEE come from the germline V gene (reference sequence). The CDR3 consists of 15 residues. The junction had 6 bases not matched to a gene; V was cut back by 3 bases and J by 3 bases. CDR3: CASSSGGISTDTQYF. Here the CDR3 DNA reads TGTGCCAGCAGCTCGGGAGGGATATCAACAGATACGCAGTATTTT.